The clone carrying this T cell receptor (beta chain) was seen a handful of times. What it binds is not known. The data originate from a study of beta chain features in type 1 diabetes. Points from the study as a whole: VDJ junctions in type 1 diabetes patients carried more deletions and fewer insertions. The study found moderately but significantly shorter TCRB CDR3s in all four CD4+ subsets of Type 1 diabetes patients.

Sequenced material consisted of expressed TCRB transcripts (all of the isolated RNA was reverse transcribed). Using immunoSEQ multiplex PCR, the repertoire was profiled, and TCRdb retains in-frame clones only, with some absent. The profile shows over 300,000 clones, roughly 9% of them singletons. Sequencing was performed on central memory CD4+ T cells from blood. The TCR sequence derives from a man aged 25 to 40 with type 1 diabetes.

For the CDR3, the DNA is TGTGCCAGCAGTGGGTCAGGGGGACGAGTGGATGAGCAGTTCTTC. It encodes CASSGSGGRVDEQFF. V usage is TRBV2 and J usage is TRBJ2-1; 7 bases map to TRBD1. The CDR3 sequence is 15 residues long. The ends lost 4 bases at V and 8 bases at J; junction bases unmatched: 11. CDR1 is SNHLY, CDR2 FYNNEI, per germline.